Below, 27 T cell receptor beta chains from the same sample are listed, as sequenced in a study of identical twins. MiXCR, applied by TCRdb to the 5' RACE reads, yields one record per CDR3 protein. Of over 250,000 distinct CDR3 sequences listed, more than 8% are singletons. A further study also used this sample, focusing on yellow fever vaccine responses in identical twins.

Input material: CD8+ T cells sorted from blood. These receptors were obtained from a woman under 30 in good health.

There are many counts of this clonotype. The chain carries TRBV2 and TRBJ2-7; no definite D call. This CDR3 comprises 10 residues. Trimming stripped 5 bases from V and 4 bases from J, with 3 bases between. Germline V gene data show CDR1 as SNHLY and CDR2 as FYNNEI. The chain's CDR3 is CASSRYEQYF. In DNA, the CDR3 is TGTGCCAGCAGTCGTTACGAGCAGTACTTC.

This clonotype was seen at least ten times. CDR3 coding DNA: TGTGCCAGCAGCCTTCTCAACTCTGGGGCCAACGTCCTGACTTTC. Translation gives CASSLLNSGANVLTF. The J gene is TRBJ2-6, the V gene TRBV5-6; D is unclear. The CDR3 spans 15 residues. CDR1 and CDR2 from the germline V gene are SGHDT and YYEEEE. V dropped 4 bases and J dropped 0 bases, with 8 bases sitting between them.

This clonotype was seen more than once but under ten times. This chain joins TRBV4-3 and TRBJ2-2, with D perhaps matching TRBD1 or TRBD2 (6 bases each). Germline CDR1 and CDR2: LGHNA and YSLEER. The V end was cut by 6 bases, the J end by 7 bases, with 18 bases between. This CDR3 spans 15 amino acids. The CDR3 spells CASRKRGEVDGELFF. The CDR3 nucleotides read TGCGCCAGCAGAAAAAGGGGGGAGGTCGACGGGGAGCTGTTTTTT.

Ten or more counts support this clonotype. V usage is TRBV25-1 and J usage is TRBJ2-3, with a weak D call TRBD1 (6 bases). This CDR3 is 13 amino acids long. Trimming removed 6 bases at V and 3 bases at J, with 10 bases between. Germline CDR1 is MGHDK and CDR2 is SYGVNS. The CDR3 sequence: CASRTQGTDTQYF. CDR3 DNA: TGTGCCAGCAGGACCCAGGGGACAGATACGCAGTATTTT. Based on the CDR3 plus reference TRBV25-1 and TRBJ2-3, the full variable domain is EADIYQTPRYLVIGTGKKITLECSQTMGHDKMYWYQQDPGMELHLIHYSYGVNSTEKGDLSSESTVSRIRTEHFPLTLESARPSHTSQYLCASRTQGTDTQYFGPGTRLTVL.

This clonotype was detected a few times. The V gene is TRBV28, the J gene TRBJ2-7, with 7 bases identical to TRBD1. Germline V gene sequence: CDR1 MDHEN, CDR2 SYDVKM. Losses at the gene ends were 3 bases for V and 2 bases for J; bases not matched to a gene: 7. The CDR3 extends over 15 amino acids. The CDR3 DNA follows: TGTGCCAGCAGTTTCGGGGACAGCAGTACCTACGAGCAGTACTTC. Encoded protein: CASSFGDSSTYEQYF.

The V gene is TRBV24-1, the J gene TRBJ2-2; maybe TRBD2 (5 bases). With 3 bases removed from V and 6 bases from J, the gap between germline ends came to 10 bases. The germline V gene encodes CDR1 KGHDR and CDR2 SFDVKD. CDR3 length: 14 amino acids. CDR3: CATSDLATPGELFF. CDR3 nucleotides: TGTGCCACCAGTGATCTAGCTACCCCCGGGGAGCTGTTTTTT.

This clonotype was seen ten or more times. The CDR3 sequence: CASSPRQTLKNIQYF. The CDR3 bases are TGTGCCAGCAGCCCCCGACAGACACTCAAAAACATTCAGTACTTC. This chain connects TRBV12-3 or TRBV12-4 to TRBJ2-4, with D perhaps matching TRBD1 (5 bases). Trimming stripped 6 bases from V and 3 bases from J, with 15 bases between. This CDR3 is built from 15 residues.

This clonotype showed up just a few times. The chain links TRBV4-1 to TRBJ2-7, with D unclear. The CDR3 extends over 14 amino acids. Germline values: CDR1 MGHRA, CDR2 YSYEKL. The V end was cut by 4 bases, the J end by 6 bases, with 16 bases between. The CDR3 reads CASSLEELQLEQYF. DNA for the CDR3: TGCGCCAGCAGCCTCGAGGAATTGCAGCTCGAGCAGTACTTC.

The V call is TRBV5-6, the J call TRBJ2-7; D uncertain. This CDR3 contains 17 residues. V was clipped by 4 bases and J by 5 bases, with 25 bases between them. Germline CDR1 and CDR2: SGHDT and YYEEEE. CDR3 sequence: CASSVTLGGGTLNEQYF. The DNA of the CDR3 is TGTGCCAGCAGCGTGACTTTGGGTGGCGGCACCCTAAACGAGCAGTACTTC. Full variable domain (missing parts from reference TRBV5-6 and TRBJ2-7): DAGVTQSPTHLIKTRGQQVTLRCSPKSGHDTVSWYQQALGQGPQFIFQYYEEEERQRGNFPDRFSGHQFPNYSSELNVNALLLGDSALYLCASSVTLGGGTLNEQYFGPGTRLTVT.

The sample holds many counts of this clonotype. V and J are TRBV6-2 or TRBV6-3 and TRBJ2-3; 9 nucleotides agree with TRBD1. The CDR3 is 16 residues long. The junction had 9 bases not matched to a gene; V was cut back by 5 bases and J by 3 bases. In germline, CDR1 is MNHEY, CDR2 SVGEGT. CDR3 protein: CASSPLRDRVTDTQYF. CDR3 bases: TGTGCCAGCAGTCCACTCCGGGACAGGGTTACAGATACGCAGTATTTT.

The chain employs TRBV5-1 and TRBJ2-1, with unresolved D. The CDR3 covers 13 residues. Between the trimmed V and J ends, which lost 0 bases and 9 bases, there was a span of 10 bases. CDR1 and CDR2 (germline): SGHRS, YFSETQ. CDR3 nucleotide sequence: TGCGCCAGCAGCTTGGTAGGTATCGGTGAGCAGTTCTTC. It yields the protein CASSLVGIGEQFF.

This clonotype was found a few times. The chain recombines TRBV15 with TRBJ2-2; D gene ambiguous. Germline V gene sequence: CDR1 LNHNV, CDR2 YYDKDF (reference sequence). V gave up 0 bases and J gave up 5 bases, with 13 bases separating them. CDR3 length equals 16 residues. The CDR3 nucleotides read TGTGCCACCAGCAGAGAGGTCCAGGAGTTGACCGGGGAGCTGTTTTTT. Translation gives CATSREVQELTGELFF.

The CDR3 is CASSTTSAHTDTQYF. CDR3 DNA sequence: TGTGCCAGCAGTACCACTAGCGCCCACACAGATACGCAGTATTTT. The V and J genes are TRBV6-1 and TRBJ2-3; 7 bases align to TRBD2. The CDR3 runs 15 residues. With V trimmed by 5 bases and J by 2 bases, 7 bases remained unmatched. CDR1 and CDR2 from the germline V gene are MNHNS and SASEGT.

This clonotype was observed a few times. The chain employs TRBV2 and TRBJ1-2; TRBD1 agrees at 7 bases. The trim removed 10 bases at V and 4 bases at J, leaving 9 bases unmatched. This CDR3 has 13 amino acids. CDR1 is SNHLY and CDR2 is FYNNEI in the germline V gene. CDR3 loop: CAIGGGSGYGYTF. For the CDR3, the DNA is TGTGCCATAGGAGGGGGCTCGGGCTATGGCTACACCTTC.

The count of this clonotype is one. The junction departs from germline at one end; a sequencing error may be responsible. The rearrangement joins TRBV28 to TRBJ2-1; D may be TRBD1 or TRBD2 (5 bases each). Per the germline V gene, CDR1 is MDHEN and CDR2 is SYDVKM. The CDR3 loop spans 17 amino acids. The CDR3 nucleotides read TGTGCCAGAAGTTCAATAGGGACGACCAGCTCCTACAATGAGCAGTTCTTC. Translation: CARSSIGTTSSYNEQFF.

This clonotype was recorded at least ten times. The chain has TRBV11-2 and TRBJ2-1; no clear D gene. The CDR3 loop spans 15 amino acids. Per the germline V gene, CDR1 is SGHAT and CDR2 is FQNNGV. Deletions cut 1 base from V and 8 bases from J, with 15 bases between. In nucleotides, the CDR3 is TGTGCCAGCAGCTTAGTAGTCGGTCCCGTCGATGAGCAGTTCTTC. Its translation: CASSLVVGPVDEQFF.

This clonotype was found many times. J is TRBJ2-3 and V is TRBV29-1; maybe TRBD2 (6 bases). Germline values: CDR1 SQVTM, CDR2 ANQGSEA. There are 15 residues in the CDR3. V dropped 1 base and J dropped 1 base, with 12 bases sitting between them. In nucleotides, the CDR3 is TGCAGCGTTGAAGGGGGTGGACTACGCACAGATACGCAGTATTTT. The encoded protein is CSVEGGGLRTDTQYF.

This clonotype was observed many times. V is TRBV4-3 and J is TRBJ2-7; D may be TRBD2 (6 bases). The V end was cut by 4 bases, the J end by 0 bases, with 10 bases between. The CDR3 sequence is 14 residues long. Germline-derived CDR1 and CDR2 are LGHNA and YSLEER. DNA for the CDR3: TGCGCCAGCAGCCCACTAGCTACCTCCTACGAGCAGTACTTC. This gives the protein CASSPLATSYEQYF.

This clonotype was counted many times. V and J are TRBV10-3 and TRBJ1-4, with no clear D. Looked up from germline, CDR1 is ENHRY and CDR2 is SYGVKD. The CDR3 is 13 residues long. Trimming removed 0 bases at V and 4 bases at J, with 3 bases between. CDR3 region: CAISESVNEKLFF. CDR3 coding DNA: TGTGCCATCAGTGAGTCGGTTAATGAAAAACTGTTTTTT.

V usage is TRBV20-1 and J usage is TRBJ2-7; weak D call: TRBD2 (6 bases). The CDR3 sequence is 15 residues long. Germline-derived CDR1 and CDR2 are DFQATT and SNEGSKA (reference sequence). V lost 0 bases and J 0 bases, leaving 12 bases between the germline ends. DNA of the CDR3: TGCAGTGCTAGAGATCCCGGGAGTCCCTCCTACGAGCAGTACTTC. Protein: CSARDPGSPSYEQYF.

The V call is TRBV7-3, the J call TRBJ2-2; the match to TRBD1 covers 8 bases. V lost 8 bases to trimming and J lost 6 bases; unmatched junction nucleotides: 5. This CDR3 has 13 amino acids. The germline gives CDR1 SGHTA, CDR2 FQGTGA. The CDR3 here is CASGDRLAGELFF. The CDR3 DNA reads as TGTGCCAGCGGGGACAGGCTAGCCGGGGAGCTGTTTTTT.

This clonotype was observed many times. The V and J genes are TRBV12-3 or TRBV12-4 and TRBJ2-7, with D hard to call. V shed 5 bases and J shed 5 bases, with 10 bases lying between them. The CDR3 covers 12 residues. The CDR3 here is CASSQEVNEQYF. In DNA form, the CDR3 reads TGTGCCAGCAGTCAAGAAGTGAACGAGCAGTACTTC.

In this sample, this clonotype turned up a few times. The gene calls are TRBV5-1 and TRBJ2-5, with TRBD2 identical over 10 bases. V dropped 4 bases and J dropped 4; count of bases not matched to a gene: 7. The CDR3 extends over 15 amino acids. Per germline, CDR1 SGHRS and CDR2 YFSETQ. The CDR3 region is CASSTSGGAGETQYF. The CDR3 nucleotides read TGCGCCAGCAGCACCAGCGGGGGGGCCGGAGAGACCCAGTACTTC. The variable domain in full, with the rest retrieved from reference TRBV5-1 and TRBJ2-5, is KAGVTQTPRYLIKTRGQQVTLSCSPISGHRSVSWYQQTPGQGLQFLFEYFSETQRNKGNFPGRFSGRQFSNSRSEMNVSTLELGDSALYLCASSTSGGAGETQYFGPGTRLLVL.

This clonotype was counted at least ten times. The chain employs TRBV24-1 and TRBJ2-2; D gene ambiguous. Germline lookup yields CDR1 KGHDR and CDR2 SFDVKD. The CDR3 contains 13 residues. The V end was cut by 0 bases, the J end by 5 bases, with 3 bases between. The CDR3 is CATSDLRTGELFF. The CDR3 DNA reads TGTGCCACCAGTGATTTGCGGACCGGGGAGCTGTTTTTT.

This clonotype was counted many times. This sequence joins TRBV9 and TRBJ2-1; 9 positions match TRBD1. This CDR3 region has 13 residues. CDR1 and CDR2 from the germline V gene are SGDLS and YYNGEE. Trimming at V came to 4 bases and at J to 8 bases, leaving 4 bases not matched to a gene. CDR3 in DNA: TGTGCCAGCAGCAAACAGGGGGCGGATGAGCAGTTCTTC. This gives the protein CASSKQGADEQFF.

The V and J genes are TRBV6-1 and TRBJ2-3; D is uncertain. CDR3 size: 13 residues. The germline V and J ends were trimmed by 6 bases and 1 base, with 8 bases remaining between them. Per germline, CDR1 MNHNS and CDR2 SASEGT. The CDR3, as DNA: TGTGCCAGCAGGTCCTATGGCACAGATACGCAGTATTTT. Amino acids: CASRSYGTDTQYF.

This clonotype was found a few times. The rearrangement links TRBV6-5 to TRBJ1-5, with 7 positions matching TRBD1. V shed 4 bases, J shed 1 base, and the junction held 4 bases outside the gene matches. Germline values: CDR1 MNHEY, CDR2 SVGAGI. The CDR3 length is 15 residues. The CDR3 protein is CASSSTGLSNQPQHF. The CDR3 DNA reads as TGTGCCAGCAGTTCGACAGGGTTGAGCAATCAGCCCCAGCATTTT.